This T cell receptor (beta chain) stems from a study of CD8 T cells in ankylosing spondylitis. Findings and limits, study-wide: Reactive arthritis synovial fluid and blood previously showed some of these motif variants. What seemed typical of ankylosing spondylitis blood was a TCR beta motif built from under 10 highly homologous variants. Reported data indicate significant enrichment of disease-linked clones within matched ankylosing spondylitis synovial fluid.

Scientists made TCR beta libraries using quantitative 5'-RACE with molecular barcodes. TCRdb recomputed calls from the 5' RACE reads with MiXCR, one row per CDR3 protein. The table shows 240,000 or so distinct CDR3 sequences, with around 7.8% occurring only once. There are many counts of this clonotype. Its target is not known. This sequence originates from a male donor with ankylosing spondylitis or in good health (not recorded which). The sample taken for sequencing was blood, either unsorted or a sorted T cell fraction (not recorded which).

The CDR3: CASRDFKNIQYF. The CDR3 DNA follows: TGTGCCAGCAGGGACTTCAAAAACATTCAGTACTTC. This chain connects TRBV3-1 to TRBJ2-4, with a possible D match to TRBD2 (5 bases). The CDR3 spans 12 residues. Deletions cut 6 bases from V and 3 bases from J, with 6 bases between. The germline CDR1 and CDR2 sequences are LGHDT and YNNKEL (reference sequence).